This T cell receptor beta chain was sequenced during a study of shared clonotypes between healthy human individuals. Across the study: Three plates were used per donor for CD4 naive, three for CD4 memory, two for CD8 naive and one for CD8 memory. Notes on the study in general: Generation probabilities of non-shared clonotypes were lower (relative to those shared by all four donors).

The CDR3 covers 14 residues. The V end was cut by 5 bases, the J end by 4 bases, with 14 bases between. CDR1 and CDR2 (germline): MNHEY, SMNVEV (reference sequence). In regard to this clone: As yet, its antigen is unknown.

Splitting of each subset's genomic DNA was done evenly across several immunoSEQ plates. Assay: immunoSEQ multiplex PCR; the TCRdb copy retains only in-frame clones and omits some. The table records about 340,000 clones, roughly 70% of them present only once. Source material: memory CD4+ T cells sorted from blood. Subset specified: CD45RA-negative fraction. This clonotype was obtained from a man under 40 in good health. The gene calls are TRBV27 and TRBJ1-2, with D perhaps matching TRBD1 (5 bases). CDR3 sequence reads: CASSLWKGSYGYTF. In DNA, the CDR3 is TGTGCCAGCAGTCTATGGAAGGGGTCCTATGGCTACACCTTC.